The rows below give T cell receptor beta chains drawn from one sample of a study of identical twins. TCRdb reprocessed the 5' RACE reads with MiXCR, giving one entry per CDR3 protein. The sample yields 1.5 million to 2 million distinct CDR3 sequences, about 31% seen once. The sequenced material came from cord blood. Source of these receptors: a newborn girl in good health. CDR3s include the opening cysteine and the closing phenylalanine or tryptophan. A D gene is named only where the DNA matches it firmly. A clone size is listed for some rows: how often the clone was seen (once, few, many), or a class if it is expanded.

length: 12; D: -; V: TRBV6-1; size: few; J: TRBJ1-1; CDR3: CASSDKNTEAFF; DNA: TGTGCCAGCAGTGATAAGAACACTGAAGCTTTCTTT
length: 16; D: TRBD1; V: TRBV2; size: -; J: TRBJ1-6; CDR3: CASSEAGQGYNSPLHF; DNA: TGTGCCAGCAGTGAAGCGGGACAGGGGTATAATTCACCCCTCCACTTT
length: 12; D: -; V: TRBV30; size: -; J: TRBJ2-5; CDR3: CAWTDNQETQYF; DNA: TGTGCCTGGACGGACAACCAAGAGACCCAGTACTTC
length: 14; D: TRBD2; V: TRBV11-2; size: -; J: TRBJ2-5; CDR3: CASSRTPGGETQYF; DNA: TGTGCCAGCAGCAGGACCCCGGGGGGGGAGACCCAGTACTTC
length: 13; D: -; V: TRBV20-1; size: -; J: TRBJ2-5; CDR3: CSAGGTAQETQYF; DNA: TGCAGTGCTGGAGGGACAGCCCAAGAGACCCAGTACTTC
length: 14; D: -; V: TRBV12-3/TRBV12-4; size: -; J: TRBJ1-1; CDR3: CASSYPPGITEAFF; DNA: TGTGCCAGCAGTTATCCCCCTGGGATTACTGAAGCTTTCTTT
length: 14; D: -; V: TRBV7-9; size: few; J: TRBJ1-2; CDR3: CASSSALDSGGYTF; DNA: TGTGCCAGCAGCTCGGCCCTCGATTCCGGTGGCTACACCTTC
length: 12; D: -; V: TRBV14; size: few; J: TRBJ2-1; CDR3: CASSQAPDEQFF; DNA: TGTGCCAGCAGCCAAGCCCCGGATGAGCAGTTCTTC
length: 16; D: TRBD1; V: TRBV6-6; size: few; J: TRBJ2-3; CDR3: CASSLAGTGSADTQYF; DNA: TGTGCCAGCAGTCTAGCCGGGACAGGGAGTGCAGATACGCAGTATTTT
length: 16; D: -; V: TRBV28; size: -; J: TRBJ2-1; CDR3: CASSLRGWRGYNEQFF; DNA: TGTGCCAGCAGTTTACGGGGGTGGCGGGGATACAATGAGCAGTTCTTC
length: 14; D: TRBD1; V: TRBV20-1; size: -; J: TRBJ2-3; CDR3: CSASPAGGADTQYF; DNA: TGCAGTGCTAGCCCGGCAGGGGGCGCAGATACGCAGTATTTT
length: 13; D: -; V: TRBV20-1; size: -; J: TRBJ1-5; CDR3: CSAPGDPNQPQHF; DNA: TGCAGTGCACCCGGGGATCCAAATCAGCCCCAGCATTTT